What follows is one TCR beta chain and its context. This clone appeared once. Its antigen is still unknown. No quality values exist for individual bases; no much larger clone is one base distant. These data originate in a study of control samples from healthy donors and cancer patients (dated by TCRdb to 2020 to 2022). Relative to germline, V is 3 bases shorter and J is 6 bases shorter, with 6 bases between their ends. The CDR3 runs 13 residues from the cysteine to the phenylalanine. Only the CDR3 portion is preserved as DNA: 39 bases, with reading frame beginning at the first base. CDR1 and CDR2 are read off the germline V gene as SGHAT and FQNNGV. Libraries were prepared through the immunoSEQ multiplex PCR assay. The table comes from immuneACCESS by way of TCRdb, which keeps in-frame sequences with V and J called. Part of the clones is missing from these tables; in studies checked, under half for an unresolved V gene and the rest for unknown reasons. Present in this sample are some 90,000 clones, roughly 86% of which were seen just once. Clones ranked in the top ten supply roughly 1.3% of the sample.

The clonotype comes from a woman aged 50 to 60 in good health. Input material: blood. The sequence is built from TRBV11-2 and TRBJ1-6, with the D gene not confidently named. CDR3 protein: CASSFRRNSPLHF. Here is the DNA: TGTGCCAGCAGCTTCAGGCGTAATTCACCCCTCCACTTT.